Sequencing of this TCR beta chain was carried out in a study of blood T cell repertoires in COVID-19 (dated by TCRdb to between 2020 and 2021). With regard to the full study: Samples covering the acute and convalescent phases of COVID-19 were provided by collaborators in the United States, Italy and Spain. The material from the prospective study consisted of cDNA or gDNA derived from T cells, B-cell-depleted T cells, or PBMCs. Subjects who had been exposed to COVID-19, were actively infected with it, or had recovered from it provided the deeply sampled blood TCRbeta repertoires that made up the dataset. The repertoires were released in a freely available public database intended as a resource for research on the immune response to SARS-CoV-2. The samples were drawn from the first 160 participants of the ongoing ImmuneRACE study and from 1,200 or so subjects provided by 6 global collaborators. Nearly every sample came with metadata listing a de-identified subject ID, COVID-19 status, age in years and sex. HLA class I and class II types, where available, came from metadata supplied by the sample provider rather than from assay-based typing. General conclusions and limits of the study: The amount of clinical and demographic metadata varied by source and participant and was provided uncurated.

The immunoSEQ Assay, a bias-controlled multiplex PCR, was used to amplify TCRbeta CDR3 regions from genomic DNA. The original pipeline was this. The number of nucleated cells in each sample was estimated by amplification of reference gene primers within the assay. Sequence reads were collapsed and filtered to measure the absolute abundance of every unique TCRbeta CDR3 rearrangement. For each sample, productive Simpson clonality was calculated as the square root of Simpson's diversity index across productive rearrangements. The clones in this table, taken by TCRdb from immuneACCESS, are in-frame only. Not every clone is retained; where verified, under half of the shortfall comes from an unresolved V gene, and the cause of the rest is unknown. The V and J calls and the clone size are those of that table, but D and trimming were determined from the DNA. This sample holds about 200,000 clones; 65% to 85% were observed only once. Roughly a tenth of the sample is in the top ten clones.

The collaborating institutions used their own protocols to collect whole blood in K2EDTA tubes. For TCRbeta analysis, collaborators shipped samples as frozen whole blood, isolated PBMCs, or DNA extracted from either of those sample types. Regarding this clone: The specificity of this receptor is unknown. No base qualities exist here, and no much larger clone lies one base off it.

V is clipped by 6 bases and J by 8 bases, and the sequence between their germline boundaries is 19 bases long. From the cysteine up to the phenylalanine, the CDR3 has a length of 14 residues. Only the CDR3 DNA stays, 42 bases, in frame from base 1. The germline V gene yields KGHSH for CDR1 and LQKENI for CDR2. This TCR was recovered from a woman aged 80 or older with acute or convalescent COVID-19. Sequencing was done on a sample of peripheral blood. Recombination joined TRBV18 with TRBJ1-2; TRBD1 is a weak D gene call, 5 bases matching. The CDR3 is CASSHGAGPGGYTF. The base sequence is TGTGCCAGCTCCCATGGGGCAGGGCCGGGCGGCTACACCTTC.